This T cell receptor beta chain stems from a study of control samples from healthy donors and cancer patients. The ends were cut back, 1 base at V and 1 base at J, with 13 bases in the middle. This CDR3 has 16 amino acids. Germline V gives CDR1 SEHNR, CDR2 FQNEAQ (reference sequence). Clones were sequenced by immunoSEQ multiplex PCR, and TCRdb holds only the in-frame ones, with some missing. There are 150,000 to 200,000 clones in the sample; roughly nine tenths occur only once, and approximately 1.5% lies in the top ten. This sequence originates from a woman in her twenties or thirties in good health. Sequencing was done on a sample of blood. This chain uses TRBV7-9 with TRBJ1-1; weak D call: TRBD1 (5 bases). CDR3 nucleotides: TGTGCCAGCAGCTTAGTCCCCGGGGGGAAGAACACTGAAGCTTTCTTT. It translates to CASSLVPGGKNTEAFF.